These 14 T cell receptor beta chains were all obtained from the same sample, sequenced in a study of T cells after yellow fever vaccination. TCRdb reprocessed the 5' RACE reads via MiXCR and lists one record per CDR3 protein. The table has 300,000 to 350,000 distinct CDR3 sequences, approximately 4.3% seen once. The specimen comprised PBMCs, sampled 15 days after the yellow fever booster vaccination. The receptors shown here come from a man aged 18 to 29 who received the YFV17D yellow fever vaccine.

This chain connects TRBV11-2 to TRBJ2-7; TRBD1 matches at 9 bases. Germline V gene lookup returns CDR1 SGHAT and CDR2 FQNNGV. The CDR3 is 13 amino acids. V lost 4 bases and J lost 6; bases outside the gene matches: 4. This CDR3 reads CASSSGQGFEQYV. The CDR3 region has the DNA TGTGCCAGCAGCTCAGGACAGGGGTTCGAGCAGTACGTC.

There are many counts of this clonotype. The genes are TRBV7-9 and TRBJ2-1; TRBD1 is a possible D gene (7 bases). V was cut by 6 bases and J by 8 bases, with 20 bases left in between. There are 15 residues in the CDR3. Germline V CDR1 and CDR2: SEHNR, FQNEAQ (reference sequence). CDR3 nucleotide sequence: TGTGCCAGCAGGGAGGGACAGTCCCTGAGCTATGAGCAGTTCTTC. Translating it yields CASREGQSLSYEQFF.

This clonotype was seen ten or more times. In DNA, the CDR3 is TGTGCCAGCAGCCCAGGGGCCGGGATCAGCACAGATACGCAGTATTTT. Translated: CASSPGAGISTDTQYF. The rearrangement uses TRBV9 and TRBJ2-3; possible D gene TRBD1, 6 bases. The germline V gene has CDR1 SGDLS and CDR2 YYNGEE. The CDR3 covers 16 residues. Trimming shortened V by 4 bases and J by 0 bases, and 15 bases separated the two germline ends.

This chain joins TRBV7-8 and TRBJ2-5; possible D gene TRBD1, 6 bases. This CDR3 has 16 residues. CDR1 is SGHVS and CDR2 is FQNEAQ in the germline V gene. The V gene lost 3 bases and the J gene lost 1 base, with 15 bases spanning the gap. The CDR3 loop is CASSFAGVGAQETQYF. The DNA of the CDR3 is TGTGCCAGCAGCTTCGCAGGGGTGGGGGCCCAAGAGACCCAGTACTTC.

This clonotype has a count of ten or more. The chain joins TRBV5-1 to TRBJ1-1, with D possibly TRBD1 on 6 matching bases. V lost 3 bases and J lost 2, with 8 bases in between. CDR1 and CDR2 (germline): SGHRS, YFSETQ. The CDR3 is 13 amino acids. CDR3 DNA: TGCGCCAGCAGCTCGACAGGTAACACTGAAGCTTTCTTT. It yields the protein CASSSTGNTEAFF. The entire variable domain, with the rest obtained from reference TRBV5-1 and TRBJ1-1, is as follows: KAGVTQTPRYLIKTRGQQVTLSCSPISGHRSVSWYQQTPGQGLQFLFEYFSETQRNKGNFPGRFSGRQFSNSRSEMNVSTLELGDSALYLCASSSTGNTEAFFGQGTRLTVV.

This clonotype was observed at least ten times. This rearrangement joins TRBV24-1 to TRBJ2-7; TRBD1 might be the D (6 bases). The CDR3 loop spans 15 amino acids. V lost 4 bases and J lost 4, with 16 bases in between. Germline lookup yields CDR1 KGHDR and CDR2 SFDVKD. CDR3 residues: CATSDDQGNSYEQYV. In DNA form, the CDR3 reads TGTGCCACCAGTGACGACCAGGGGAATTCGTACGAGCAGTACGTC.

This clonotype was detected many times. The J gene is TRBJ2-1, the V gene TRBV7-3; 7 bases are a match to TRBD2. The CDR3 extends over 14 amino acids. The germline V gene has CDR1 SGHTA and CDR2 FQGTGA. V dropped 5 bases and J dropped 8; count of bases not matched to a gene: 9. This chain's CDR3 is CASSLRLAVDEQFF. CDR3 nucleotides: TGTGCCAGCAGCCTGAGACTAGCTGTCGATGAGCAGTTCTTC. The full variable domain, in which reference TRBV7-3 and TRBJ2-1 provide the parts outside the CDR3, is GAGVSQTPSNKVTEKGKYVELRCDPISGHTALYWYRQSLGQGPEFLIYFQGTGAADDSGLPNDRFFAVRPEGSVSTLKIQRTERGDSAVYLCASSLRLAVDEQFFGPGTRLTVL.

This clonotype has ten or more counts. The chain links TRBV12-3 or TRBV12-4 to TRBJ1-5; D is unresolved. The V and J ends lost 5 bases and 7 bases respectively, with 9 bases between them. There are 12 residues in the CDR3. CDR3 sequence (DNA): TGTGCCAGCAGTGGCCGGAGCCAGCCCCAGCATTTT. Amino acid sequence: CASSGRSQPQHF.

Only a few counts were recorded for this clonotype. The CDR3 reads CASSLTEEKLFF. The CDR3 DNA reads TGCGCCAGCAGCTTGACCGAGGAAAAACTGTTTTTT. The chain combines TRBV5-1 with TRBJ1-4; D uncertain. The CDR3 consists of 12 residues. V lost 1 base to trimming and J lost 8 bases, with 6 bases between them. Germline CDR1 SGHRS, CDR2 YFSETQ.

The rearrangement links TRBV7-9 to TRBJ2-5; D gene unclear. The CDR3 length is 12 residues. V was shortened by 5 bases and J by 5 bases, with 9 bases between the two germline ends. CDR1 is SEHNR, CDR2 FQNEAQ, per germline (reference sequence). CDR3 in amino acids: CASSPIRETQYF. CDR3 bases: TGTGCCAGCAGCCCCATTCGGGAGACCCAGTACTTC.

The J gene is TRBJ2-1, the V gene TRBV9, with D perhaps being TRBD1 or TRBD2 (5 bases each). CDR1 SGDLS and CDR2 YYNGEE come from the germline V gene. Between the trimmed V and J ends, which lost 4 bases and 10 bases, there was a span of 15 bases. The CDR3 is 13 amino acids. The CDR3 sequence is CASSPLRGHEQFF. CDR3 nucleotides: TGTGCCAGCAGCCCCCTGAGGGGCCACGAGCAGTTCTTC.

V and J are TRBV6-1 and TRBJ1-3, with a possible D match to TRBD1 (5 bases). Trimming left V 1 base short and J 10 bases short, with 14 bases between. This CDR3 is 14 amino acids long. Germline V gene sequence: CDR1 MNHNS, CDR2 SASEGT. CDR3 protein: CASSEGGTKITIYF. The DNA for the CDR3 is TGTGCCAGCAGTGAAGGAGGGACGAAAATTACCATATATTTT.

Only a few counts were recorded for this clonotype. The chain uses TRBV5-1 and TRBJ2-5; 8 positions match TRBD1. V trimming: 4 bases; J trimming: 4 bases; junction bases outside the gene matches: 6. CDR3 length: 14 amino acids. The germline V gene encodes CDR1 SGHRS and CDR2 YFSETQ. The CDR3 is CASSPWGTGETQYF. CDR3 DNA sequence: TGCGCCAGCAGCCCGTGGGGGACAGGAGAGACCCAGTACTTC.

This clonotype was recorded many times. The chain recombines TRBV7-2 with TRBJ1-4; no definite D call. The germline V gene encodes CDR1 SGHTA and CDR2 FQGNSA. The CDR3 is 13 residues long. V was pared by 6 bases and J by 6 bases, with 11 bases between. The CDR3 region has the DNA TGTGCCAGCAGTCGGAGGGCTGATGAAAAACTGTTTTTT. This translates into CASSRRADEKLFF.